One sample yielded the 19 T cell receptor beta chains listed below, sequenced in a study of post-analysis software for immune sequencing data. The antigens these receptors bind are not known. Study-level points and caveats: Controls showed lower frequencies than patients for 4 or 5 TRBV segments, and TRBV5-6, TRBV5-1 and TRBV20-1 were among these.

TCR beta cDNA libraries had unique molecular identifiers. TCRdb re-called the PCR reads through MiXCR, storing one row per CDR3 protein. The table shows fewer than 850,000 distinct CDR3 sequences, with about 32% occurring only once. Material for sequencing was blood. These TCRs come from a girl under 18 with multiple sclerosis.

This clonotype has only a few counts. This CDR3 reads CASSVVNPTDTQYF. The DNA of the CDR3 is TGTGCCAGCAGCGTAGTCAACCCCACAGATACGCAGTATTTT. The chain recombines TRBV9 with TRBJ2-3, with D unclear. Germline V gives CDR1 SGDLS, CDR2 YYNGEE. This CDR3 is 14 amino acids long. The ends were cut back, 0 bases at V and 2 bases at J, with 7 bases in the middle.

The genes are TRBV29-1 and TRBJ2-7; 11 bases are a match to TRBD1. J gave up 6 bases and V 6 bases, and 4 bases lay outside the gene matches. The germline V gene encodes CDR1 SQVTM and CDR2 ANQGSEA. The CDR3 runs 12 residues. The CDR3 DNA is TGCAGCGTAGGGACAGGGGGGGGCGAGCAGTACTTC. It is translated as CSVGTGGGEQYF.

This clonotype was observed a handful of times. CDR3 DNA: TGCAGTGCTAGAGCACAGGGGAGGCTCGATGAGCAGTTCTTC. It codes for CSARAQGRLDEQFF. The gene calls are TRBV20-1 and TRBJ2-1; tentatively, D is TRBD1 (7 bases). Germline V lookup: CDR1 DFQATT, CDR2 SNEGSKA (reference sequence). Trimming shortened V by 1 base and J by 8 bases, and 15 bases separated the two germline ends. The CDR3 runs to 14 residues.

Note on this clonotype: Given a much more abundant clone one base away, this may be a read error. The chain employs TRBV29-1 and TRBJ2-1; D not resolved. Germline CDR1 reads SQVTM; CDR2 reads ANQGSEA. This CDR3 spans 14 amino acids. The CDR3 loop is CSVQYHLSYDEQFF. The CDR3 coding sequence is TGCAGCGTCCAATACCATCTCTCCTACGATGAGCAGTTCTTC.

The rearrangement uses TRBV6-5 and TRBJ1-6; D ambiguous. This CDR3 has 15 residues. CDR1 and CDR2 from the germline V gene are MNHEY and SVGAGI. V gave up 2 bases and J gave up 2 bases, with 7 bases separating them. The CDR3 DNA reads as TGTGCCAGCAGTTACGGTCAGACCTATAATTCACCCCTCCACTTT. Translating it yields CASSYGQTYNSPLHF.

This sequence joins TRBV7-8 and TRBJ2-1, with D unclear. Trimming removed 5 bases from V and 3 bases from J, with 14 bases in between. This CDR3 has 15 amino acids. In germline, CDR1 is SGHVS, CDR2 FQNEAQ. The CDR3 here is CASSPPSPYYNEQFF. The CDR3 DNA reads TGTGCCAGCAGCCCGCCTTCCCCCTACTACAATGAGCAGTTCTTC. The full variable domain, its missing parts supplied by reference TRBV7-8 and TRBJ2-1, is GAGVSQSPRYKVAKRGQDVALRCDPISGHVSLFWYQQALGQGPEFLTYFQNEAQLDKSGLPSDRFFAERPEGSVSTLKIQRTQQEDSAVYLCASSPPSPYYNEQFFGPGTRLTVL.

This clonotype turned up a few times. The rearrangement uses TRBV28 and TRBJ2-7, with 7 bases matching TRBD2. The V gene's germline CDR1 is MDHEN and CDR2 SYDVKM. The CDR3 runs to 14 residues. V lost 4 bases, J lost 3 bases, and 6 bases stayed unmatched. The CDR3 region has the DNA TGTGCCAGCAGTTGGGGGGGTTCTATCTACGAGCAGTACTTC. Protein product: CASSWGGSIYEQYF.

A word on this clonotype: A junction end diverges from the germline sequence, so it may reflect a read error. The J gene is TRBJ2-5, the V gene TRBV10-3; maybe TRBD1 (5 bases). Per germline, CDR1 ENHRY and CDR2 SYGVKD. The CDR3 loop spans 12 amino acids. The CDR3 DNA is TGTACCATCAGGGAAAGCATAGAGACCCAGTACTTC. Translation gives CTIRESIETQYF.

V usage is TRBV27 and J usage is TRBJ1-2, with 7 bases that match TRBD1. This CDR3 is built from 14 residues. CDR1 and CDR2 from the germline V gene are MNHEY and SMNVEV (reference sequence). Trimming at V came to 5 bases and at J to 2 bases, leaving 5 bases not matched to a gene. CDR3 residues: CASSGRDRNYGYTF. In DNA form, the CDR3 reads TGTGCCAGCAGTGGAAGGGACAGAAACTATGGCTACACCTTC.

The chain combines TRBV10-3 with TRBJ2-5; 7 positions agree with TRBD1. Trimming cost V 3 bases and J 11 bases; bases outside gene matches: 18. The CDR3 totals 16 residues. The germline V gene encodes CDR1 ENHRY and CDR2 SYGVKD. CDR3 coding DNA: TGTGCCATCAGTGAACGGAAAGAGGGGGCACACAATGAGCAGTACTTC. This codes for CAISERKEGAHNEQYF.

This sequence joins TRBV6-5 and TRBJ2-2; perhaps D is TRBD1 or TRBD2 (5 bases each). The CDR3 length is 14 residues. CDR1 is MNHEY and CDR2 is SVGAGI in the germline V gene. V was cut by 6 bases and J by 6 bases, with 14 bases left in between. CDR3 bases: TGTGCCAGCAGCAAAGAGGGGTTCGCCGGGGAGCTGTTTTTT. Amino acids: CASSKEGFAGELFF.

The chain couples TRBV6-5 to TRBJ1-6, with D perhaps TRBD1 (5 bases). Germline CDR1 is MNHEY and CDR2 is SVGAGI. V was trimmed by 2 bases and J by 8 bases, leaving 19 bases between them. The CDR3 covers 17 residues. The CDR3 sequence is CASSYGASGLGDSPLHF. CDR3 DNA: TGTGCCAGCAGTTACGGGGCGTCAGGGTTAGGAGATTCACCCCTCCACTTT.

This rearrangement joins TRBV15 to TRBJ2-5; TRBD2 agrees at 9 bases. CDR3 length: 19 amino acids. Germline trimming cut 0 bases from V and 6 bases from J; bases unmatched to any gene: 17. CDR1 and CDR2 from the germline V gene are LNHNV and YYDKDF (reference sequence). The CDR3 nucleotides read TGTGCCACCAGCAGAGATATACGGCGGGAGGGTCTGGTTGGAAAGACCCAGTACTTC. It encodes CATSRDIRREGLVGKTQYF.

This clonotype turned up a few times. The chain employs TRBV24-1 and TRBJ2-7, with D perhaps assigned TRBD1 or TRBD2 (5 bases each). Trimming cost V 4 bases and J 0 bases, with 9 bases left between them. CDR3 length equals 14 residues. Germline-derived CDR1 and CDR2 are KGHDR and SFDVKD. Written as DNA, the CDR3 is TGTGCCACCAGTGACACCGGGACCTCCTACGAGCAGTACTTC. It specifies CATSDTGTSYEQYF.

A word on this clonotype: Relative to the germline gene, one junction end is altered; a read error may explain this. J is TRBJ1-2 and V is TRBV6-1; D gene uncertain. The CDR3 is made up of 14 amino acids. Germline V CDR1 and CDR2: MNHNS, SASEGT. CDR3 nucleotide sequence: TGTACCAGCATCCAGTGGTCGGGGAACTATGGCTACACCTTC. Its protein product is CTSIQWSGNYGYTF.

The chain joins TRBV27 to TRBJ1-3; a possible D gene is TRBD1 (5 bases). Germline V lookup: CDR1 MNHEY, CDR2 SMNVEV (reference sequence). With 6 bases removed from V and 4 bases from J, the gap between germline ends came to 16 bases. The CDR3 is made up of 15 amino acids. The CDR3, as DNA: TGTGCCAGCAGACAGATGGGGGGGGGAGGAAACACCATATATTTT. Translating it yields CASRQMGGGGNTIYF.

The gene calls are TRBV4-3 and TRBJ2-2, with a tentative D call TRBD2 (6 bases). The CDR3 has 14 amino acids. The ends were cut back, 3 bases at V and 12 bases at J, with 17 bases in the middle. Germline assignment: CDR1 LGHNA and CDR2 YSLEER. The CDR3 loop reads CASSQGDSGGKLFF. Here the CDR3 DNA reads TGCGCCAGCAGCCAGGGGGATTCTGGAGGGAAGCTGTTTTTT.

The V and J genes are TRBV20-1 and TRBJ2-3; D perhaps matches TRBD2 (6 bases). In germline, CDR1 is DFQATT, CDR2 SNEGSKA (reference sequence). The V end lost 6 bases, the J end lost 4 bases, and 20 bases lay between the germline ends. The CDR3 is made up of 15 amino acids. This chain's CDR3 is CSARDPRRRADTQYF. The CDR3 DNA follows: TGCAGTGCCCGGGACCCCCGTCGGAGGGCAGATACGCAGTATTTT.

This clonotype was picked up a small number of times. This chain links TRBV11-2 with TRBJ2-3, with TRBD2 matching 8 bases. CDR1 is SGHAT and CDR2 is FQNNGV in the germline V gene. Losses at the gene ends were 5 bases for V and 4 bases for J; bases not matched to a gene: 11. The CDR3 spans 16 residues. The CDR3 DNA follows: TGTGCCAGCAGCCGTACCCGGGGGGGCTCGGCAGATACGCAGTATTTT. Amino acids: CASSRTRGGSADTQYF.